This T cell receptor (beta chain) appears in the sequencing data of a study of glioma-infiltrating T cells. General study points: CDR3 overlap between tissue and blood was very small. Tissue-blood divergence was below expectation in non-neoplastic patients, above in gliomas.

V was clipped by 4 bases and J by 2 bases, with 6 bases between them. There are 12 residues in the CDR3. Germline V CDR1 and CDR2: SGHRS, YFSETQ. Amplification of TCR alpha and beta CDR3 regions from RNA used iRepertoire nested multiplex PCR. Tissue mRNA or PBMC total RNA, roughly 95-400 ng, went into one-step reverse transcription and amplification. In TCRdb, the multiplex PCR reads were re-called with MiXCR into one record per CDR3 protein. The sample records tens of thousands of distinct CDR3 sequences, 23% being singletons. With respect to this clonotype: Its antigen remains unidentified.

Sequenced material: glioma tissue, nonneoplastic brain tissue, or PBMCs (not recorded which). The sequence was collected from a human donor with low-grade glioma or glioblastoma, undergoing nonglioma brain surgery, or in good health (not recorded which). This chain uses TRBV5-1 with TRBJ2-5; D unresolved. For the CDR3, the DNA is TGCGCCAGCAGCCCCTCTCAAGAGACCCAGTACTTC. It codes for CASSPSQETQYF.